The subject of this entry is one T cell receptor beta chain. Its antigen is not identified. Germline assignment: CDR1 MGHRA and CDR2 YSYEKL. Trimming cost V 11 bases and J 7 bases; bases outside gene matches: 15. The CDR3 sequence is 14 residues long. The data are from a study of T-cell memory formation after mild COVID-19. Overall study results and limits: Contracting clones, day 15 to 85, had balanced CD4/CD8, and later expanders favored CD4+.

TCRdb redid the calling of the 5' RACE reads with MiXCR, one entry per CDR3 protein. There are 450,000 or so distinct CDR3 sequences in the sample; 20% to 30% occur only once, and roughly an eighth lies in the top ten. What was sequenced was PBMCs or a T cell subset sorted from them (not recorded which). The TCR sequence derives from an adult woman who had mild COVID-19 (a few samples of this study predate the infection). Cell type and time point are not known. This chain uses TRBV4-1 with TRBJ1-2; TRBD1 agrees at 8 bases. CDR3 bases: TGCGCCTCGGGGCAGGGGGCCGATGTGGGTGGCTACACCTTC. It is translated as CASGQGADVGGYTF.